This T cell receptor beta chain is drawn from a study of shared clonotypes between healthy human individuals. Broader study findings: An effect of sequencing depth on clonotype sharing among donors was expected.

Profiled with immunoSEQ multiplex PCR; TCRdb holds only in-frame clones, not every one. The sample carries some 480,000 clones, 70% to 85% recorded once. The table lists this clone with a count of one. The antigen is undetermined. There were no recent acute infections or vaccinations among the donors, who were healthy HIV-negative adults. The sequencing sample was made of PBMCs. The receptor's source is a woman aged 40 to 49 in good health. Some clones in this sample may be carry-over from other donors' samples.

For the CDR3, the DNA is TGTGCCAGCAGCCCCCGTACCGGGACAGGAGACACTGAAGCTTTCTTT. It specifies CASSPRTGTGDTEAFF. V and J are TRBV7-9 and TRBJ1-1; 8 bases match TRBD1. Germline CDR1 SEHNR, CDR2 FQNEAQ (reference sequence). There are 16 residues in the CDR3. The J segment lost 3 bases and the V segment lost 5 bases, leaving 11 bases of the junction unmatched.